Following are 4 T cell receptor beta chains from one sample sequenced in a study of identical twins. A single record per CDR3 protein comes from TCRdb applying MiXCR to the 5' RACE reads. Here the sample spans some 210,000 distinct CDR3 sequences, 15% to 20% being singletons. These same records also appear under a second study, on T cells expressing NK-cell markers.

Sequencing was performed on CD8+ T cells sorted from blood. The receptors here all came from a woman aged 18-29 years in good health.

The rearrangement joins TRBV7-9 to TRBJ1-4; D ambiguous. Germline V CDR1 and CDR2: SEHNR, FQNEAQ (reference sequence). This CDR3 spans 12 amino acids. Trimming shortened V by 3 bases and J by 7 bases, and 6 bases separated the two germline ends. CDR3 protein: CASSFGSEKLFF. For the CDR3, the DNA is TGTGCCAGCAGCTTTGGGAGTGAAAAACTGTTTTTT.

The gene calls are TRBV19 and TRBJ2-7, with 7 bases lining up with TRBD2. V shed 1 base, J shed 3 bases, and the junction held 3 bases outside the gene matches. CDR3 length: 14 residues. CDR1 is LNHDA and CDR2 is SQIVND in the germline V gene (reference sequence). Written as DNA, the CDR3 is TGTGCCAGTAGTATAGGGCCTAGCGGCTACGAGCAGTACTTC. Its protein product is CASSIGPSGYEQYF. Full variable domain (outside the CDR3, taken from reference TRBV19 and TRBJ2-7): DGGITQSPKYLFRKEGQNVTLSCEQNLNHDAMYWYRQDPGQGLRLIYYSQIVNDFQKGDIAEGYSVSREKKESFPLTVTSAQKNPTAFYLCASSIGPSGYEQYFGPGTRLTVT.

This clonotype turned up a few times. The V gene is TRBV13, the J gene TRBJ2-1, with D maybe TRBD2 (6 bases). Germline V CDR1 and CDR2: PRHDT, FYEKMQ (reference sequence). Trimming pared 6 bases from V and 8 bases from J, leaving 14 bases between. The CDR3 extends over 13 amino acids. The CDR3 bases are TGTGCCAGCAGTCTCGGGACTGCCGATGAGCAGTTCTTC. It specifies CASSLGTADEQFF.

This rearrangement joins TRBV5-1 to TRBJ1-6; D ambiguous. V lost 0 bases and J 1 base, leaving 5 bases between the germline ends. CDR3 length: 15 residues. Germline V gene lookup returns CDR1 SGHRS and CDR2 YFSETQ. CDR3 residues: CASSLGSSYNSPLHF. DNA for the CDR3: TGCGCCAGCAGCTTGGGAAGTTCCTATAATTCACCCCTCCACTTT.